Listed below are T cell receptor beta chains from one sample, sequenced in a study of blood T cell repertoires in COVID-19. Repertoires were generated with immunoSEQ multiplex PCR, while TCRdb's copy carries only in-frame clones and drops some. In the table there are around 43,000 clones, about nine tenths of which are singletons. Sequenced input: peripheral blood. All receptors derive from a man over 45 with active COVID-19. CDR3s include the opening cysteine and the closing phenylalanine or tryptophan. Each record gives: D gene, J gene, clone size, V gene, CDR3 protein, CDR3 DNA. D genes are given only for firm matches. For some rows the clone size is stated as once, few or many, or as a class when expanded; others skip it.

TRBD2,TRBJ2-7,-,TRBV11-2,CASSFGGEGYEQYF,TGTGCCAGCAGCTTCGGGGGGGAGGGTTACGAGCAGTACTTC
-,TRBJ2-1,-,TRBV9,CASSVDRMMGTMKQFF,TGTGCCAGCAGCGTAGACAGGATGATGGGGACAATGAAGCAGTTCTTC
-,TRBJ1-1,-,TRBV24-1,CATSDLNRLEAFF,TGTGCCACCAGTGACCTTAACAGGCTTGAAGCTTTCTTT
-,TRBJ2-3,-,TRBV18,CASSPRRAGLHTDTQYF,TGTGCCAGCTCACCAAGGAGGGCGGGACTCCACACAGATACGCAGTATTTT
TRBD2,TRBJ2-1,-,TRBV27,CASSSGTSEFF,TGTGCCAGCAGCTCCGGGACTAGCGAGTTCTTC
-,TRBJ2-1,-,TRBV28,CASSALTGFYEQFF,TGTGCCAGCAGCGCCCTGACGGGGTTCTACGAGCAGTTCTTC
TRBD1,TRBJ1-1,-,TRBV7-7,CASSVYRGIDTEAFF,TGTGCCAGCAGCGTGTACAGGGGGATAGACACTGAAGCTTTCTTT
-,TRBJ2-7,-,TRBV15,CATSRARGSYEQYF,TGTGCCACCAGCAGAGCCAGGGGATCCTACGAGCAGTACTTC
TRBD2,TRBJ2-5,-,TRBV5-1,CASSFSTLAGGAIQETQYF,TGCGCCAGCAGCTTTTCCACTCTAGCGGGAGGGGCAATCCAAGAGACCCAGTACTTC
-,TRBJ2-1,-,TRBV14,CASSQDWATNEQFF,TGTGCCAGCAGCCAAGATTGGGCCACCAATGAGCAGTTCTTC
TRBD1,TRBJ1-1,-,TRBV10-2,CASRITGETEAFF,TGCGCCAGCAGAATTACAGGGGAAACTGAAGCTTTCTTT
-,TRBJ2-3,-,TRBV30,CAWGRGGASTDTQYF,TGTGCCTGGGGGAGGGGGGGCGCCTCCACAGATACGCAGTATTTT
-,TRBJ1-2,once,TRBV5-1,CASSPDGGNYGYTF,TGCGCCAGCAGCCCCGACGGAGGTAACTATGGCTACACCTTC
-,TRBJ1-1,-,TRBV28,CASSLSRNTEAFF,TGTGCCAGCAGTTTATCCAGGAACACTGAAGCTTTCTTT
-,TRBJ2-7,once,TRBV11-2,CASSLGRYEQYF,TGTGCCAGCAGCTTGGGGAGATACGAGCAGTACTTC
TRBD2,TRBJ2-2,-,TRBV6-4,CASRASGGPGELFF,TGTGCCAGCAGAGCTAGCGGAGGGCCCGGGGAGCTGTTTTTT
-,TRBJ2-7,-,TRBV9,CASSVDDISYEQYF,TGTGCCAGCAGCGTAGACGACATCTCCTACGAGCAGTACTTC
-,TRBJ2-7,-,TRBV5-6,CASSVVTGFGEQYF,TGTGCCAGCAGCGTGGTAACAGGGTTCGGCGAGCAGTACTTC
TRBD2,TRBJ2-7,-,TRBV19,CASSARLATYEQYF,TGTGCCAGTAGTGCCCGACTAGCGACCTACGAGCAGTACTTC
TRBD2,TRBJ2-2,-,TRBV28,CASSPGTSGVTGELFF,TGTGCCAGCAGCCCCGGGACTAGCGGGGTCACCGGGGAGCTGTTTTTT
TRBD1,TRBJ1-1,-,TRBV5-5,CASSYRDREAFF,TGTGCCAGCAGCTACCGGGACAGGGAAGCTTTCTTT
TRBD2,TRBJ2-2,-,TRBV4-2,CASSQWTSGDNTGELFF,TGTGCCAGCAGCCAGTGGACTAGCGGAGACAACACCGGGGAGCTGTTTTTT
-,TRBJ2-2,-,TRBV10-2,CASTNAVNTGELFF,TGCGCCAGCACTAATGCCGTGAACACCGGGGAGCTGTTTTTT
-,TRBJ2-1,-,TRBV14,CASSPRLPSSYNEQFF,TGTGCCAGCAGCCCTCGACTGCCCAGCTCCTACAATGAGCAGTTCTTC
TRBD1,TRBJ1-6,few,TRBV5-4,CASSLGKGQDNSPLHF,TGTGCCAGCAGCTTGGGGAAGGGACAGGACAATTCACCCCTCCACTTT
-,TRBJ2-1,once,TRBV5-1,CASSATQGLRHSEQFF,TGCGCCAGCAGCGCCACACAGGGCTTGCGCCACAGTGAGCAGTTCTTC
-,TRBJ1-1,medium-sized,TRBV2,CASDPDAGSTEAFF,TGTGCCAGCGACCCCGATGCGGGCAGCACTGAAGCTTTCTTT
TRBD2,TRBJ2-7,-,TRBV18,CASSPPGLAGDEQYF,TGTGCCAGCTCACCCCCGGGACTAGCGGGAGACGAGCAGTACTTC
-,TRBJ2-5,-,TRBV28,CASSDSQETQYF,TGTGCCAGCAGTGACTCCCAAGAGACCCAGTACTTC
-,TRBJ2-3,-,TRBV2,CATQVSSTDTQYF,TGTGCCACTCAGGTATCTAGCACAGATACGCAGTATTTT
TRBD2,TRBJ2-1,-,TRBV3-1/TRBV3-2,CASSQEELAGYNEQFF,TGTGCCAGCAGCCAAGAAGAACTAGCGGGATACAATGAGCAGTTCTTC
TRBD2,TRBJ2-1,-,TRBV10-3,CAISESTSGIRDNEQFF,TGTGCCATCAGTGAGAGTACTAGCGGAATACGGGACAATGAGCAGTTCTTC
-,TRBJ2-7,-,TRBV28,CASSFGNPTYEQYF,TGTGCCAGCAGTTTCGGTAACCCTACCTACGAGCAGTACTTC
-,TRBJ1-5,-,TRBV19,CASRAPRSGGYQPQHF,TGTGCCAGTAGAGCCCCAAGATCGGGGGGCTATCAGCCCCAGCATTTT
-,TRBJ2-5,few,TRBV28,CASSPGVMEETQYF,TGTGCCAGCAGCCCCGGGGTAATGGAAGAGACCCAGTACTTC
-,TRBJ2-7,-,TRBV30,CAWSAEGVEQYF,TGTGCCTGGAGTGCGGAGGGAGTCGAGCAGTACTTC
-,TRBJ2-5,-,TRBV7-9,CASSQRRIGEETQYF,TGTGCCAGCAGCCAGAGACGTATCGGAGAAGAGACCCAGTACTTC
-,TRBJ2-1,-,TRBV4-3,CASSPSYASYYNEQFF,TGCGCCAGCAGCCCGTCGTATGCGAGTTACTACAATGAGCAGTTCTTC
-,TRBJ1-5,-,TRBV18,CASSPSSNYNQPQHF,TGTGCCAGCTCACCTTCGAGCAACTACAATCAGCCCCAGCATTTT
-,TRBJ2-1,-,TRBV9,CASRPMSSYNEQFF,TGTGCCAGCAGGCCGATGAGCTCCTACAATGAGCAGTTCTTC
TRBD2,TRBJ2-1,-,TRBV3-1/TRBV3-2,CASSLGTSGTYNEQFF,TGTGCCAGCAGCCTTGGGACTAGCGGGACCTACAATGAGCAGTTCTTC
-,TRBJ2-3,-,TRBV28,CASILSGVDTQYF,TGTGCCAGCATATTATCGGGAGTAGATACGCAGTATTTT
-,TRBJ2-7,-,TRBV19,CASSMGPSERYEQYF,TGTGCCAGTAGTATGGGCCCGTCCGAGCGGTACGAGCAGTACTTC
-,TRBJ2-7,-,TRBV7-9,CASSLRGDSEQYF,TGTGCCAGCAGCTTACGAGGAGACTCCGAGCAGTACTTC
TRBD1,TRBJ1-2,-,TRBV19,CASSTRDRGRIGYTF,TGTGCCAGTAGTACCCGGGACAGGGGGCGAATTGGCTACACCTTC
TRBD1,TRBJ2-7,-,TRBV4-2,CASSQGSQGAYEQYF,TGTGCCAGCAGCCAAGGCTCCCAGGGGGCCTACGAGCAGTACTTC
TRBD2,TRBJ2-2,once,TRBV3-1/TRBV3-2,CASSPGLANTGELFF,TGTGCCAGCAGCCCGGGACTAGCGAACACCGGGGAGCTGTTTTTT
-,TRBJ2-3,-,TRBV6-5,CASSSGGKEYF,TGTGCCAGCAGTTCGGGCGGGAAAGAGTATTTT
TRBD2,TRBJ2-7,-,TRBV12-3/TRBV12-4,CASRASGGYEQYF,TGTGCCAGCAGGGCTAGCGGGGGCTACGAGCAGTACTTC
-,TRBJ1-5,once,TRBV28,CASSSPGINQPQHF,TGTGCCAGCAGTTCGCCGGGGATTAATCAGCCCCAGCATTTT